The 3 T cell receptor beta chains presented below share a single source sample, sequenced in a study of blood T cell repertoires in COVID-19. Sequenced by immunoSEQ multiplex PCR; TCRdb stores in-frame clones only, minus some. The sample has about 400,000 clones, around 84% seen once; the top ten hold roughly 3.1%. Sequences were obtained from peripheral blood. These receptors were taken from a human donor in a cohort sampled during active COVID-19.

V is TRBV28 and J is TRBJ2-2; 9 nucleotides agree with TRBD2. The CDR3 has 17 residues. Unmatched junction bases numbered 12, after V lost 3 bases and J lost 7 bases. Per the germline V gene, CDR1 is MDHEN and CDR2 is SYDVKM. The CDR3 nucleotides read TGTGCCAGCAGTTTTAGCTCTAGCGGGACTATTGACGGGGAGCTGTTTTTT. Protein: CASSFSSSGTIDGELFF.

The J gene is TRBJ1-1, the V gene TRBV6-5; 7 positions agree with TRBD1. Germline V gives CDR1 MNHEY, CDR2 SVGAGI. Unmatched junction bases numbered 6, after V lost 6 bases and J lost 5 bases. There are 13 residues in the CDR3. The CDR3 nucleotides are TGTGCCAGCAGCGCAGGGGGTCAGACTGAAGCTTTCTTT. Its translation: CASSAGGQTEAFF.

At least ten counts were recorded for this clone. This CDR3 is also generated by other DNA sequences in the sample. V is TRBV9 and J is TRBJ1-1, with TRBD1 matching over 7 bases. The junction had 4 bases not matched to a gene; V was cut back by 3 bases and J by 5 bases. The CDR3 has 13 amino acids. CDR1 is SGDLS and CDR2 is YYNGEE in the germline V gene. This CDR3 reads CASSEGARTEAFF. CDR3 in DNA: TGTGCCAGCAGCGAGGGGGCGAGGACTGAAGCTTTCTTT.